The clone carrying this T cell receptor (beta chain) was seen more than once but under ten times. Antigen: not known. Libraries were prepared by immunoSEQ multiplex PCR; TCRdb keeps only in-frame clonotypes and omits some of them. The sample includes a few hundred thousand clones, 88% of them seen just once. This sample was taken from a study of cytomegalovirus exposure and HLA in healthy donors. Study-level findings and limits: The classifier was said to identify cytomegalovirus status with high specificity and sensitivity. Some TCR beta chains (164 of them) were listed as cytomegalovirus-associated. That first-cohort TCR clusters tended to co-occur in the 95 to 150 validation repertoires was found in a later analysis. Most TCR sequences showed up rarely, but some public TCRs showed up in many donors.

The CDR3 spans 15 residues. The germline V and J ends were trimmed by 4 bases and 4 bases, with 14 bases remaining between them. Germline CDR1 and CDR2: LGHNA and YNFKEQ. This clonotype was sampled from a woman between 18 and 29 years old in good health and CMV-seronegative. The rearrangement links TRBV4-2 to TRBJ1-3; tentatively, D is TRBD1 (6 bases). Sequenced: PBMCs. CDR3 DNA sequence: TGTGCCAGCAGCCCTTCGTTCGACAGGGGAAACACCATATATTTT. Translated, it gives CASSPSFDRGNTIYF.